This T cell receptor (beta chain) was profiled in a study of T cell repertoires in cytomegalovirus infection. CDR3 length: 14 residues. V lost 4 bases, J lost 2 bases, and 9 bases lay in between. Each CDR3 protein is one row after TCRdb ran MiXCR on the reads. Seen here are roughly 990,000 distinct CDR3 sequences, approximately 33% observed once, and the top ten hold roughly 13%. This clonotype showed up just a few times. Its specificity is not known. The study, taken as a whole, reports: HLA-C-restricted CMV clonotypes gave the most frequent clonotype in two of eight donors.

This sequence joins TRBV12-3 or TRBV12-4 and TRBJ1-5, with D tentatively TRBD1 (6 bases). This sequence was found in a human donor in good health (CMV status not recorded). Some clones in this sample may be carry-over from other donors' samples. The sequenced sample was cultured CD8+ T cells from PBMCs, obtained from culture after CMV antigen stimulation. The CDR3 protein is CASSSGDGNQPQHF. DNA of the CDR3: TGTGCCAGCAGTTCAGGGGACGGCAATCAGCCCCAGCATTTT.